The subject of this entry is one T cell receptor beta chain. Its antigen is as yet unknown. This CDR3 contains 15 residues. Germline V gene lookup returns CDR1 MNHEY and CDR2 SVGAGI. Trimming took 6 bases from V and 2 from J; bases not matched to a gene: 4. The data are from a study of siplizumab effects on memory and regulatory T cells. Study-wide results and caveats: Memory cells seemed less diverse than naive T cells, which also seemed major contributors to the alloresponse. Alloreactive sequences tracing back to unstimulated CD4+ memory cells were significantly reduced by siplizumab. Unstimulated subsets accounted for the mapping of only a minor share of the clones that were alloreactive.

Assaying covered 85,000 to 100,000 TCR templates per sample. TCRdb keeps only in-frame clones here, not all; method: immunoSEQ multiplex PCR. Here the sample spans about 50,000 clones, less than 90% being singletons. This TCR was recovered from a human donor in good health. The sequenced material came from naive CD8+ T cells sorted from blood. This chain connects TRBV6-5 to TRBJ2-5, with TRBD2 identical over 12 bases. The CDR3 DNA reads TGTGCCAGCAGCCCGCTAGCGGGGGGGCAAGAGACCCAGTACTTC. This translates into CASSPLAGGQETQYF.